This TCR beta chain was found in a study of blood T cell repertoires in COVID-19. The CDR3 is 18 amino acids. Germline V gene sequence: CDR1 SGHAT, CDR2 FQNNGV. V was clipped by 0 bases and J by 5 bases, with 17 bases between them. Recovery meant two consecutive negative NP/OP PCR tests, professional clearance, or resolved symptoms. As processed by the authors: Reference gene primer amplification gave estimated nucleated cell counts. TCRdb keeps only in-frame clones here, not all; method: immunoSEQ multiplex PCR. D and trimming come from the DNA, and the V and J calls and clone size come from that table. The sample holds around 250,000 clones, approximately 85% seen once.

The chain couples TRBV11-2 to TRBJ1-6; D ambiguous. The material sequenced was PBMCs or T cells enriched from blood (not recorded which). This receptor was obtained from a woman in her 50s who had recovered from COVID-19. The DNA of the CDR3 is TGTGCCAGCAGCTTAGATTATGCGCCCCCCTATAATAATTCACCCCTCCACTTT. Translated: CASSLDYAPPYNNSPLHF. The variable domain in full, with the rest retrieved from reference TRBV11-2 and TRBJ1-6, is EAGVAQSPRYKIIEKRQSVAFWCNPISGHATLYWYQQILGQGPKLLIQFQNNGVVDDSQLPKDRFSAERLKGVDSTLKIQPAKLEDSAVYLCASSLDYAPPYNNSPLHFGNGTRLTVT.